The clone carrying this TCR beta chain was recorded only once. No antigen is known for it. This record comes from a study of T cells in Graves' hyperthyroidism and ophthalmopathy. The CDR3 totals 15 residues. The V segment lost 3 bases and the J segment 1 base; nucleotides outside the gene matches: 6. The germline CDR1 and CDR2 sequences are MNHEY and SMNVEV (reference sequence). Amplified TCR beta CDR3 regions came from RNA transcripts. TCR CDR3 underwent first-round RT-PCR with the HTBI primer set. TCRdb fed the multiplex PCR reads into MiXCR, producing one record per CDR3 protein. Seen here are a few hundred thousand distinct CDR3 sequences, around 13% observed once, and the top ten hold 5% to 6%. Study results and limitations: Most clonotypes expanded in the thyroid (above 0.001) were also present in blood.

The chain joins TRBV27 to TRBJ2-7, with 7 bases fitting TRBD2. The source is a woman between 18 and 29 years old with Graves' hyperthyroidism. The material sequenced was blood. CDR3 nucleotide sequence: TGTGCCAGCAGTTTCCGAGCGGGAAGGTCCTACGAGCAGTACTTC. It codes for CASSFRAGRSYEQYF.